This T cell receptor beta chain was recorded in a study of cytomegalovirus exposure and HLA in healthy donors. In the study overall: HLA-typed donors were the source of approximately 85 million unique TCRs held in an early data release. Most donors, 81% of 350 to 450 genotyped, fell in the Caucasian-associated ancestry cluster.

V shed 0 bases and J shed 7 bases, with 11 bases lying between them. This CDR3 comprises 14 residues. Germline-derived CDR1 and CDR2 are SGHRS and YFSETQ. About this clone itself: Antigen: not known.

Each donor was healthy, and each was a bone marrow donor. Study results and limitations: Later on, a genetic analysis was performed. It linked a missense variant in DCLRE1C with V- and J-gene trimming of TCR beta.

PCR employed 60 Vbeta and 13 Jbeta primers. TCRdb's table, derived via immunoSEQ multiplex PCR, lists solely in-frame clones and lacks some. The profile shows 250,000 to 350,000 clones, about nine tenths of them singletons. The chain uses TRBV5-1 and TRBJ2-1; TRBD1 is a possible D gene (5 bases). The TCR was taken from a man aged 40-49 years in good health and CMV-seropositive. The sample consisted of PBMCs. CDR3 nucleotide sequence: TGCGCCAGCAGCTTGGAAGGACACACGAATGAGCAGTTCTTC. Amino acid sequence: CASSLEGHTNEQFF. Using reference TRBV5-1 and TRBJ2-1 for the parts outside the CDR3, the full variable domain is KAGVTQTPRYLIKTRGQQVTLSCSPISGHRSVSWYQQTPGQGLQFLFEYFSETQRNKGNFPGRFSGRQFSNSRSEMNVSTLELGDSALYLCASSLEGHTNEQFFGPGTRLTVL.